The 10 T cell receptor beta chains below come from one sample, sequenced in a study of CD8+ T cells in alopecia areata. This sample's treatment: oral pan-JAK inhibitor, 5-10 mg twice daily. RNA, once extracted, was reverse transcribed into cDNA for use as the sequencing template. TCRdb's copy holds only in-frame clones and misses some; the assay was immunoSEQ multiplex PCR. This sample has 90,000 to 150,000 clones, with 58% found just once. The material was CD8+ T cells sorted from blood, obtained at week 4, from a patient treated with tofacitinib. Source of these receptors: a human donor with alopecia areata.

This clone was seen only once. The rearrangement links TRBV30 to TRBJ1-4; no clear D. From germline, CDR1 is GTSNPN and CDR2 SVGIG (reference sequence). This CDR3 region has 10 residues. The V and J ends lost 7 bases and 12 bases respectively, with 12 bases between them. This chain's CDR3 is CALLSEELFF. DNA of the CDR3: TGTGCCTTACTCTCAGAGGAACTGTTTTTT.

This clone was counted between two and nine times. The chain carries TRBV7-9 and TRBJ1-1, with D hard to call. This CDR3 is 15 amino acids long. Trimming pared 5 bases from V and 0 bases from J, leaving 13 bases between. The germline V gene encodes CDR1 SEHNR and CDR2 FQNEAQ (reference sequence). The CDR3 reads CASSAAIGMNTEAFF. CDR3 coding DNA: TGTGCCAGCAGCGCAGCGATTGGGATGAACACTGAAGCTTTCTTT.

This clone was detected once. The chain employs TRBV30 and TRBJ1-5; 7 positions match TRBD1. V lost 1 base, J lost 4 bases, and 7 bases stayed unmatched. Germline V lookup: CDR1 GTSNPN, CDR2 SVGIG (reference sequence). The length of the CDR3 is 15 residues. DNA for the CDR3: TGTGCCTGGAGTGGGGGACAGACCATAAATCAGCCCCAGCATTTT. Encoded protein: CAWSGGQTINQPQHF. The variable domain in full, completed from reference TRBV30 and TRBJ1-5, reads SQTIHQWPATLVQPVGSPLSLECTVEGTSNPNLYWYRQAAGRGLQLLFYSVGIGQISSEVPQNLSASRPQDRQFILSSKKLLLSDSGFYLCAWSGGQTINQPQHFGDGTRLSIL.

The gene calls are TRBV28 and TRBJ2-7; 7 nucleotides match TRBD1. Germline CDR1 MDHEN, CDR2 SYDVKM. With V trimmed by 3 bases and J by 4 bases, 6 bases remained unmatched. The CDR3 covers 14 residues. The CDR3 nucleotides are TGTGCCAGCAGTTTCAGGGACAGAGGATACGAGCAGTACTTC. This gives the protein CASSFRDRGYEQYF.

The chain is built from TRBV28 and TRBJ2-7; D may be TRBD1 (6 bases). The CDR3 loop spans 15 amino acids. Per the germline V gene, CDR1 is MDHEN and CDR2 is SYDVKM. Trimming removed 4 bases from V and 7 bases from J, with 20 bases in between. CDR3 region: CASSSSWDTLGEQYF. In nucleotides, the CDR3 is TGTGCCAGCAGTTCTTCCTGGGACACCCTGGGGGAGCAGTACTTC.

The chain employs TRBV7-2 and TRBJ2-7; 10 bases agree with TRBD1. The germline CDR1 and CDR2 sequences are SGHTA and FQGNSA. V shed 4 bases, J shed 3 bases, and the junction held 3 bases outside the gene matches. The CDR3 consists of 14 residues. CDR3: CASSSGTGDYEQYF. The CDR3 nucleotides are TGTGCCAGCAGCTCCGGGACAGGGGACTACGAGCAGTACTTC.

This clone was seen a handful of times. This chain connects TRBV7-2 to TRBJ2-6; D is ambiguous. This CDR3 comprises 15 residues. Germline loops: CDR1 SGHTA, CDR2 FQGNSA. Trimming removed 3 bases at V and 0 bases at J, with 6 bases between. The CDR3 nucleotides are TGTGCCAGCAGCTTCTGTGGCTCTGGGGCCAACGTCCTGACTTTC. It yields the protein CASSFCGSGANVLTF.

The V and J genes are TRBV13 and TRBJ1-1; D remains ambiguous. Trimming left V 5 bases short and J 1 base short, with 8 bases between. This CDR3 has 13 amino acids. Germline V CDR1 and CDR2: PRHDT, FYEKMQ (reference sequence). The CDR3 reads CASSPTPNTEAFF. The CDR3 bases are TGTGCCAGCAGCCCAACACCGAACACTGAAGCTTTCTTT.

The chain carries TRBV6-1 and TRBJ2-3; D is perhaps TRBD1 or TRBD2 (5 bases each). Germline CDR1 reads MNHNS; CDR2 reads SASEGT. The V end was cut by 3 bases, the J end by 1 base, with 14 bases between. CDR3 length: 16 residues. CDR3 nucleotide sequence: TGTGCCAGCAGTGATGAGGGGCTGAGGGGCACAGATACGCAGTATTTT. Its translation: CASSDEGLRGTDTQYF.

The chain links TRBV5-6 to TRBJ2-2, with D unclear. Germline V gene sequence: CDR1 SGHDT, CDR2 YYEEEE. Trimming stripped 0 bases from V and 2 bases from J, with 5 bases between. This CDR3 spans 14 amino acids. CDR3 region: CASSLEFNTGELFF. CDR3 DNA: TGTGCCAGCAGCTTGGAGTTCAACACCGGGGAGCTGTTTTTT.